This T cell receptor (beta chain) was captured in a study of a mutant IDH1 vaccine in newly diagnosed glioma. Turning to the study itself: The first vaccination came 4-6 weeks after radiotherapy alone, or with temozolomide cycles.

Time point given: week 11, during vaccination. It was 300 ug of mutant IDH1 20-mer peptide that made up each vaccine dose, given with topical imiquimod. Comments on this clone: What it binds is not known.

Here immunoSEQ multiplex PCR was the method, and the copy in TCRdb shows in-frame clones only, minus some. Among 95,000 to 120,000 clones listed, around 90% were seen once. Trimming removed 0 bases from V and 5 bases from J, with 16 bases in between. The CDR3 is made up of 16 amino acids. The germline CDR1 and CDR2 sequences are LGHNA and YNFKEQ. The source was PBMCs, collected from a glioma patient whose treatment included an IDH1 peptide vaccine. The genes are TRBV4-2 and TRBJ1-2; D might be TRBD1 (5 bases). The clonotype originates from a woman between 50 and 59 years old with glioma. CDR3 loop: CASSQDQQASFYGYTF. As DNA, the CDR3 is TGTGCCAGCAGCCAAGACCAACAGGCATCCTTTTATGGCTACACCTTC.